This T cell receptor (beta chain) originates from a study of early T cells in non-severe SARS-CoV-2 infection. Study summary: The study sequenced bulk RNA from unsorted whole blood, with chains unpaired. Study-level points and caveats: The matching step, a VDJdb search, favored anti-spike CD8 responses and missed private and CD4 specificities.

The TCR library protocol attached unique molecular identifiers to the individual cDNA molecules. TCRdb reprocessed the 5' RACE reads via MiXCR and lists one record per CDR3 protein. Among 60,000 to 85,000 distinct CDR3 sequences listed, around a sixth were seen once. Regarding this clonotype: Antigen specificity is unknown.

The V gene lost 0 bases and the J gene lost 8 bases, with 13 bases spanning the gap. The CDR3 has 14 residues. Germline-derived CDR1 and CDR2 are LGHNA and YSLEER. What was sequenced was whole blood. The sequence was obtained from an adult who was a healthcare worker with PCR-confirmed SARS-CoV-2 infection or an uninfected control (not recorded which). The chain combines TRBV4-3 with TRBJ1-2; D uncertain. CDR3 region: CASSQDKGRYGYTF. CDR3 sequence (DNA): TGCGCCAGCAGCCAAGACAAGGGTCGATACGGCTACACCTTC.